This TCR beta chain was captured by sequencing in a study of blood T cell repertoires in COVID-19. Study context: COVID-19 samples, acute and convalescent, were from the United States, Italy and Spain. PBMCs, B-cell-depleted T cells, or T cells provided the cDNA or gDNA that made up the material.

Deletions cut 8 bases from V and 7 bases from J, with 8 bases between. Germline assignment: CDR1 MRHNA and CDR2 SNTAGT. This CDR3 comprises 10 residues. How the authors handled the data: By means of reference gene primer amplification, nucleated cell counts were estimated. Assay used: immunoSEQ multiplex PCR; TCRdb lists only in-frame clones, some missing. V and J calls and clone size are as listed in that table; D and trimming were resolved from the DNA. The data contain around 11,000 clones, over 75% of them seen just once; the ten biggest clones take up 7% to 9%. The chain has TRBV6-4 and TRBJ2-5; D remains ambiguous. The receptor comes from a man aged 65 to 79 with active COVID-19. Input material: peripheral blood. This CDR3 reads CASHPGTQYF. The CDR3 region has the DNA TGTGCCAGCCACCCGGGGACCCAGTACTTC.